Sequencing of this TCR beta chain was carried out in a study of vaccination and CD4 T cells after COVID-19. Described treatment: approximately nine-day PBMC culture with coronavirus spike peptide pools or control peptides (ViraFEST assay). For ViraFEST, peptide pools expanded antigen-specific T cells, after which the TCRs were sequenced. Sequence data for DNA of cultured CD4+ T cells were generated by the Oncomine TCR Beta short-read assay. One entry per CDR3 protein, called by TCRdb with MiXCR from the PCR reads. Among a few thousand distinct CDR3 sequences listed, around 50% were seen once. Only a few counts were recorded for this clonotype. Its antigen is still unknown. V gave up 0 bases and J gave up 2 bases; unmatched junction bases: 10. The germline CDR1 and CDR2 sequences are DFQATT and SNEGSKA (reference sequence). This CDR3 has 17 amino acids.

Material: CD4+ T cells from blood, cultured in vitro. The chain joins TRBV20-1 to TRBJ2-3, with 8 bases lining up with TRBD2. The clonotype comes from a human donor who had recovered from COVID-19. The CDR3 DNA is TGCAGTGCTAGAGATATAGAGCGGGGGAGCAACACAGATACGCAGTATTTT. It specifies CSARDIERGSNTDTQYF.